This TCR beta chain was profiled in a study of shared clonotypes between healthy human individuals. Assay used: immunoSEQ multiplex PCR; TCRdb lists only in-frame clones, some missing. The sample carries 1,400,000 or so clones, approximately 98.5% recorded once. CDR1 is MDHEN, CDR2 SYDVKM, per germline. This CDR3 contains 12 residues. The trim removed 6 bases at V and 5 bases at J, leaving 3 bases unmatched. The sequenced sample consisted of naive CD4+ T cells sorted from blood. This sample's subset: CD45RA+ positively selected. The TCR comes from a man aged 25 to 40 in good health. The chain links TRBV28 to TRBJ1-2; TRBD1 agrees at 7 bases. The CDR3 DNA reads as TGTGCCAGCAGGACAGGGACTTATGGCTACACCTTC. Translating gives CASRTGTYGYTF.